The subject of this entry is one TCR beta chain. This clonotype was counted many times. Its antigen remains unidentified. The input lacks base qualities; no much larger clone sits a single base away. The entry originates in a study of Graves' ophthalmopathy and Graves' hyperthyroidism (dated 2018 in TCRdb). Regarding the study in general: Hyperthyroidism was considered stable if no progression to ophthalmopathy occurred within 18 months of follow-up. The study used TCR beta repertoire signatures to distinguish Graves' ophthalmopathy from Graves' hyperthyroidism and to predict progression to ophthalmopathy. In total, 135 blood samples were TCR-sequenced: 43 ophthalmopathy, some 75 hyperthyroidism and roughly 17 hyperthyroidism-to-ophthalmopathy patients. To explore V-J signatures distinguishing ophthalmopathy from hyperthyroidism, a discovery set of 100 or so patients (43 ophthalmopathy, about 57 stable hyperthyroidism) was enrolled. The independent validation cohort included under 20 hyperthyroidism patients plus 17 patients who later progressed from hyperthyroidism to ophthalmopathy. In a handful of hyperthyroidism patients, the T-cell repertoire of thyroid tissue was compared with the T-cell repertoire of blood. Following sample collection, hyperthyroidism patients were given methimazole at a starting dose of 30 mg daily, and ophthalmopathy patients were given high-dose intravenous methylprednisolone.

Patients with hyperthyroidism were aged 18 to 65 years, had been newly diagnosed, and had a disease duration of less than 2 months. Anyone with other autoimmune diseases, uncontrolled infections, pregnancy or lactation was excluded from the study. Diagnosis was based on clinical symptoms, serum thyroxine, TRAb, thyroid ultrasound and orbital computed tomography. Total RNA was extracted using Trizol reagent, and RNA quality was checked on an Agilent 2100 Bioanalyzer. The CDR3, from cysteine to phenylalanine, totals 19 residues. Only the CDR3 region is kept as DNA, spanning 57 bases read in frame from base 1. The germline V gene supplies CDR1 SGHVS and CDR2 FQNEAQ. Ends trimmed: V by 5 bases, J by 6 bases; bases unmatched to a gene: 18. Study-wide findings and limitations: In validation, the model predicted ophthalmopathy progression with 70.59% sensitivity and less than 80% specificity; eleven to twelve predicted patients were CT-confirmed with GO in a median of approximately 6.5 months. In cross-validation, the 13-signature model distinguished ophthalmopathy from stable hyperthyroidism with almost 90% sensitivity and around 82% specificity, and in the test set the corresponding values were around 80% and 75%. Among expanded thyroid clonotypes with frequency above 0.001, most also showed up in blood, which suggests that blood repertoires may reflect the thyroid immune response. Sample size was not statistically predetermined, and group allocation was not concealed from the investigators.

For repertoire sequencing, TCR beta CDR3 regions were amplified from RNA transcripts. A first-round RT-PCR used HTBI primers with the Qiagen OneStep RT-PCR kit, followed by a second-round multiplex PCR, size selection and purification. The libraries underwent paired-end sequencing with 100 bp reads on an Illumina HiSeq2000. The authors' pipeline ran thus. SOAPnuke was used to process the reads, removing any read that contained adapters or uncalled bases, had a mean Phred below 15, or lacked an exact match to the constant primer or identifier. COPE v1.2.5 was used to merge the high-quality paired reads. Each unique nucleotide sequence was treated as a clonotype, and MiTCR v1.1 was used to align the clonotypes to the IMGT TRB V, D and J references. The analysis was limited to V-J combinations with a frequency above 0.0001, which together covered 99.2% of repertoires. For each V-J combination, a TCR clonal expansion and chaos score was defined as the ratio of F50 clonal expansion to chaos observed in the TCRdist matrix. Features were reduced by Welch's t-statistics and random forest to approximately 13 V-J combinations, which fed a naive Bayes classifier. The similarity between thyroid and blood repertoires was quantified using the Morisita-Horn index. The public reads were quality trimmed at Q25 with fastp and then assembled into clones with MiXCR by TCRdb, keeping productive beta chains. Each entry is one CDR3 protein sequence, shown with its most common DNA and genes. The V and J calls follow TCRdb's processing rather than the paper's. The table for this sample lists 1 million to 1.3 million distinct CDR3 sequences; roughly 35% of them were counted only once. Jointly, the top ten make up around 10% of the sample.

Material for sequencing was peripheral blood or thyroid tissue (not recorded which). This chain joins TRBV7-8 to TRBJ2-7, and 14 junction bases match TRBD2. The sequence was collected from an adult man with Graves' hyperthyroidism. CDR3 region: CASSPSAFSGTSGRGEQYF. The DNA is as follows: TGTGCCAGCAGCCCCAGCGCCTTTAGCGGGACTAGCGGGAGAGGCGAGCAGTACTTC.